This is a list of T cell receptor beta chains from one sample in a study of human T cells and chemical hapten exposure. Each CDR3 protein is one row after TCRdb ran MiXCR on the RACE reads. The data hold roughly 48,000 distinct CDR3 sequences, with about 4.5% observed a single time. Source material: whole blood. The receptors were sampled from a human donor in good health. Some clones in this sample may be carry-over from other donors' samples. CDR3s include the opening cysteine and the closing phenylalanine or tryptophan. D genes are given only for firm matches. Size tells how often a clone was seen (once, few, many) or the class of an expanded clone, and some rows leave it out.

cdr3_aa cdr3_nt v_call clone_size cdr3_length j_call d_call
CASTDPPGRVNTEAFF TGTGCCAGCACCGACCCTCCGGGGCGGGTGAACACTGAAGCTTTCTTT TRBV6-6 NA 16 TRBJ1-1 NA
CSAEDTAYEQYF TGCAGCGCAGAGGACACCGCCTACGAGCAGTACTTC TRBV29-1 many 12 TRBJ2-7 NA
CSIRRPTNEKLFF TGCAGCATTCGGCGGCCAACTAATGAAAAACTGTTTTTT TRBV20-1 many 13 TRBJ1-4 NA
CASSSGGTRQDTQYF TGCGCCAGCAGCTCCGGGGGGACTAGGCAAGATACGCAGTATTTT TRBV5-1 NA 15 TRBJ2-3 TRBD2
CATRQGLAGEGQYF TGTGCCACCCGGCAGGGACTAGCGGGAGAAGGGCAGTACTTC TRBV15 many 14 TRBJ2-7 TRBD2
CSASPQTGNNQPQHF TGCAGTGCTAGCCCCCAGACAGGGAACAATCAGCCCCAGCATTTT TRBV20-1 few 15 TRBJ1-5 TRBD1
CASRNTGKANQPQHF TGTGCCAGCAGAAACACAGGGAAAGCCAATCAGCCCCAGCATTTT TRBV6-6 NA 15 TRBJ1-5 NA
CASSFAGVSYDF TGTGCCAGCAGTTTCGCAGGGGTTTCCTATGATTTT TRBV28 many 12 TRBJ2-3 NA
CATSDVYSNQPQHF TGTGCCACCAGTGACGTTTATAGCAATCAGCCCCAGCATTTT TRBV24-1 many 14 TRBJ1-5 NA
CASSHVQGLNEQYF TGTGCCAGCAGCCACGTACAGGGTTTGAACGAGCAGTACTTC TRBV7-8 NA 14 TRBJ2-7 NA
CASTLSGGSPLHF TGTGCCAGCACCTTATCGGGGGGTTCACCCCTCCACTTT TRBV27 NA 13 TRBJ1-6 NA
CASSYSGTGKSNTEAFF TGTGCCAGCAGTTATTCGGGAACAGGGAAATCGAACACTGAAGCTTTCTTT TRBV6-5 NA 17 TRBJ1-1 NA
CASSSIWAGGRDYEQYF TGTGCCAGCAGTTCTATATGGGCTGGCGGGAGGGACTACGAGCAGTACTTC TRBV28 many 17 TRBJ2-7 TRBD2
CASSQVPRPTTNEKLFF TGTGCCAGCAGCCAAGTGCCTCGACCGACAACTAATGAAAAACTGTTTTTT TRBV14 NA 17 TRBJ1-4 NA
CASSLNSETQYF TGCGCCAGCAGCTTGAATTCGGAGACCCAGTACTTC TRBV5-1 NA 12 TRBJ2-5 NA
CSAREGLAGGNEQFF TGCAGTGCTAGAGAGGGACTAGCGGGAGGTAATGAGCAGTTCTTC TRBV20-1 many 15 TRBJ2-1 TRBD2
CASSQETAALSSGANVLTF TGCGCCAGCAGCCAAGAAACAGCAGCCCTTAGCTCTGGGGCCAACGTCCTGACTTTC TRBV4-1 many 19 TRBJ2-6 NA
CASRTGQGANNSPLHF TGTGCCAGCAGGACGGGACAGGGCGCCAATAATTCACCCCTCCACTTT TRBV28 NA 16 TRBJ1-6 TRBD1
CAWAHSYEQYF TGTGCCTGGGCACATTCCTACGAGCAGTACTTC TRBV30 many 11 TRBJ2-7 NA
CASSQAGRRQFF TGCGCCAGCAGCCAGGCCGGCAGAAGGCAGTTCTTC TRBV4-1 many 12 TRBJ2-1 NA
CASRITDRGYNEQFF TGTGCCAGCAGAATAACCGACAGGGGCTACAATGAGCAGTTCTTC TRBV27 NA 15 TRBJ2-1 TRBD1
CSARDPGQGFSGSYEQYF TGCAGTGCTAGAGATCCGGGACAGGGGTTTTCGGGCTCCTACGAGCAGTACTTC TRBV20-1 many 18 TRBJ2-7 TRBD1
CASSAPLAGFPLSSYNEQFF TGTGCCAGCAGTGCCCCACTAGCGGGATTCCCCTTAAGCTCCTACAATGAGCAGTTCTTC TRBV28 many 20 TRBJ2-1 TRBD2
CATSQGHGSNQPQHF TGTGCCACCAGTCAGGGACACGGGAGCAATCAGCCCCAGCATTTT TRBV24-1 NA 15 TRBJ1-5 NA